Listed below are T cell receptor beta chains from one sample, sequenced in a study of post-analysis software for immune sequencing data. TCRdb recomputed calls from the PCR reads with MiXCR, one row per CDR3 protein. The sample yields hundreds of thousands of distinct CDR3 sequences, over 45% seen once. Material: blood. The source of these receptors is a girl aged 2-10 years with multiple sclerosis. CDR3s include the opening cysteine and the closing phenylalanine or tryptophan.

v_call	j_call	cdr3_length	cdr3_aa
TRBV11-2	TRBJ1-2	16	CASSLGRNSRDYGYTF
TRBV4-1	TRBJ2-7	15	CASSQNRDSSYEQYF
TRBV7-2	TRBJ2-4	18	CASSLGAGGRSAKNIQYF
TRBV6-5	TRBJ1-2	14	CASRGTETNYGYTF
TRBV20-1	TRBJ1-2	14	CSATAETVLYGYTF
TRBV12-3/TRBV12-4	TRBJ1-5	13	CASSLEEYQPQHF
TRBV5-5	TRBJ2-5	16	CASSLATGPWRNEQYF
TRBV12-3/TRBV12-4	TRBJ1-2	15	CASSFPGQGVDGYTF
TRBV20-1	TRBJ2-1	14	CSARRTSGSEEQFF
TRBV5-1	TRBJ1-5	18	CASSLEDPGALSNQPQHF
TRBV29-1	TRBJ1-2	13	CSVDPGGNYGYTF
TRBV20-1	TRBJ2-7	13	CSARDLKGHEQYF
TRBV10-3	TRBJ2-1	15	CAISSSKSSYNEQFF
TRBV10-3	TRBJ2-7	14	CASEGTGTMNEQYF
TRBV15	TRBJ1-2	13	CATSEGWNDGYTF
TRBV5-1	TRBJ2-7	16	CASSLLPQRDLHEQYF
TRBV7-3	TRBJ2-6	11	CASSRGNVLTF
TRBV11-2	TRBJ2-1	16	CASSLLGGYSYNEQFF
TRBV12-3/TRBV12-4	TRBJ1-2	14	CASRDRDRGDGYTF
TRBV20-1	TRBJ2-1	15	CSALLAGDLYNEQFF
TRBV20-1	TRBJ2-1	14	CSARDQSGNNEQFF
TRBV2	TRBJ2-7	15	CASSRVQRGSYEQYF